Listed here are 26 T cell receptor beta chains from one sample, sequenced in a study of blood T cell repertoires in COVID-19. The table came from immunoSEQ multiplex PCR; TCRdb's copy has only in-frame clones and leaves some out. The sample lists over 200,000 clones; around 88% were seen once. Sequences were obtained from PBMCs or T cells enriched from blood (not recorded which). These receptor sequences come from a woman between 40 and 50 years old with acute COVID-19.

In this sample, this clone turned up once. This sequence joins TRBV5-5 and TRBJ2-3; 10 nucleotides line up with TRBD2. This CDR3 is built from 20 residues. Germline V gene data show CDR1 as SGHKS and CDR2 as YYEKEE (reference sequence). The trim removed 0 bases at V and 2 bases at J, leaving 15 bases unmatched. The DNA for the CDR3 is TGTGCCAGCAGCTTGGCGTCCAGCGGGAGGGCCTTTGCGACCACAGATACGCAGTATTTT. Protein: CASSLASSGRAFATTDTQYF.

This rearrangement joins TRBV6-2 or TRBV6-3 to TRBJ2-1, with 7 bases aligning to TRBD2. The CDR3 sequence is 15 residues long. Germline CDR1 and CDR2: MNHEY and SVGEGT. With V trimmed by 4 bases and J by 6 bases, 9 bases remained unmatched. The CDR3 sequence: CASSFPAGVVNEQFF. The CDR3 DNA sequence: TGTGCCAGCAGTTTTCCGGCGGGAGTGGTCAATGAGCAGTTCTTC.

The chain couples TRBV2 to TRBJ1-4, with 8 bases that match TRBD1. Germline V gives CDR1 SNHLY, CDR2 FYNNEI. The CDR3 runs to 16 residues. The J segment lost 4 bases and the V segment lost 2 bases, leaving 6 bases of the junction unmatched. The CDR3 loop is CASSEPEDRVNEKLFF. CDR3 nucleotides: TGTGCCAGCAGTGAACCTGAGGACAGGGTTAATGAAAAACTGTTTTTT.

The CDR3 DNA follows: TGTGCCAGCAGCTTACCTGGTCTCGGAGCTTTCTTT. Protein: CASSLPGLGAFF. The rearrangement joins TRBV7-2 to TRBJ1-1, with D unresolved. Germline CDR1 reads SGHTA; CDR2 reads FQGNSA. This CDR3 is 12 amino acids long. The V end was cut by 2 bases, the J end by 10 bases, with 11 bases between.

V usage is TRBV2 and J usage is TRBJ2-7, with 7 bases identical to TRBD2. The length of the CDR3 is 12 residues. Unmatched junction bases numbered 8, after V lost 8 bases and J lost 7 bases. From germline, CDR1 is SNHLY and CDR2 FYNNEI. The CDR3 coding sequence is TGTGCCAGCGGGCGGGAGTCTGCAGAGCAGTACGTC. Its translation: CASGRESAEQYV.

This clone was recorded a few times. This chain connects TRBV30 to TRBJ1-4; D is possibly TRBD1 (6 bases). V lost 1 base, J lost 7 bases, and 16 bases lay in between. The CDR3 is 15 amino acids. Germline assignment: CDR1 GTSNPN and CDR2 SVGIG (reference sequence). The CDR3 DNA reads TGTGCCTGGAGTGGGCAACAGGGTGGTCGTGAAAAACTGTTTTTT. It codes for CAWSGQQGGREKLFF.

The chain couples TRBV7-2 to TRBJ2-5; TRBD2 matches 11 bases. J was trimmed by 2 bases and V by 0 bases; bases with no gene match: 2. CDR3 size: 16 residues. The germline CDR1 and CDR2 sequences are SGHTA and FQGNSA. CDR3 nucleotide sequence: TGTGCCAGCAGCTTAGCGGGACTAGCGGTACAAGAGACCCAGTACTTC. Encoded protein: CASSLAGLAVQETQYF.

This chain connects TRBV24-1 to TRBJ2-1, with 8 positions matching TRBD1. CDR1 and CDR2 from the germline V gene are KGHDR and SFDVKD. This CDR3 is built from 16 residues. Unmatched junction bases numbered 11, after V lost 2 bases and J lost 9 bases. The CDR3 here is CATSDSRGQGAGEQFF. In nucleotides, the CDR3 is TGTGCCACCAGTGATTCGAGGGGGCAGGGGGCAGGTGAGCAGTTCTTC.

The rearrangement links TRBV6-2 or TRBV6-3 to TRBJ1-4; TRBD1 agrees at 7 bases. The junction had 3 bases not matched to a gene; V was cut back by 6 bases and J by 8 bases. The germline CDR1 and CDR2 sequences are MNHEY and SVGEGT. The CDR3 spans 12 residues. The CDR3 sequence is CASSRDSEKLFF. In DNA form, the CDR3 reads TGTGCCAGCAGCCGGGACAGCGAAAAACTGTTTTTT.

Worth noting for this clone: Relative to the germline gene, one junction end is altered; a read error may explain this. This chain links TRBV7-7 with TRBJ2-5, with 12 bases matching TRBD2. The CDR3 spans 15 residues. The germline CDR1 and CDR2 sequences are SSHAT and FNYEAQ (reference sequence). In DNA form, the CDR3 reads TGTGCTAGCAGCTTGTCTAGCGGGAGGGCCGAGACCCAGTACTTC. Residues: CASSLSSGRAETQYF.

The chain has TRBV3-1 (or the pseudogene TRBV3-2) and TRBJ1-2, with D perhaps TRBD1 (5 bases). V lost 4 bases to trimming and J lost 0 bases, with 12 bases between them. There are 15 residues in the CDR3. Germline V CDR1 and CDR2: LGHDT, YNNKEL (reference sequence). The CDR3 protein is CASSLLRTSNYGYTF. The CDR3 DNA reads TGTGCCAGCAGCCTACTGAGGACATCTAACTATGGCTACACCTTC.

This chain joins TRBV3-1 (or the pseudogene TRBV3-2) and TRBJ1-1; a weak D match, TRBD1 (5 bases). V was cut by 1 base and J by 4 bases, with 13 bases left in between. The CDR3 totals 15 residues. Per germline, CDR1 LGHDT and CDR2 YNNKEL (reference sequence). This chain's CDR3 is CASSQGVVRGTEAFF. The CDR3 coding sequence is TGTGCCAGCAGCCAAGGAGTAGTAAGGGGCACTGAAGCTTTCTTT.

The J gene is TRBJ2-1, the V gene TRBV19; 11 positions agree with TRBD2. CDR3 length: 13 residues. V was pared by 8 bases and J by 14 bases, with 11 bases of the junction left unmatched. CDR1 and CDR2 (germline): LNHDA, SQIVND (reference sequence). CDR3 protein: CASSSLSGRGKFF. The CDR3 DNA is TGTGCCAGTTCCAGCCTTAGCGGGAGGGGTAAGTTCTTC.

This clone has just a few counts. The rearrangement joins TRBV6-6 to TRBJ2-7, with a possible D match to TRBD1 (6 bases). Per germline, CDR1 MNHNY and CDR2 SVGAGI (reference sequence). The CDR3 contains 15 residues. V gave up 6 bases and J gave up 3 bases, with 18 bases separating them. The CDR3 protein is CASRTTAGDFYEQYV. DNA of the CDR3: TGTGCCAGCAGAACGACGGCAGGGGATTTCTACGAGCAGTACGTC.

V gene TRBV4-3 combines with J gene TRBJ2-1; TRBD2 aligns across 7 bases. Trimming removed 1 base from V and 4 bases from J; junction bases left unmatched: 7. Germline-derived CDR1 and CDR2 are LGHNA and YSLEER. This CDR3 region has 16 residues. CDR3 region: CASSQVGWGGYNEQFF. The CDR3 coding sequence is TGCGCCAGCAGCCAAGTTGGCTGGGGGGGGTACAATGAGCAGTTCTTC.

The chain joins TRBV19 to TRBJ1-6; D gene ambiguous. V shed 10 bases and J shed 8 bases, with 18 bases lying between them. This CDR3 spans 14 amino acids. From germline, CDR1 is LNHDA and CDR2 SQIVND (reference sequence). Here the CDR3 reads CATSTGRSDSPLHF. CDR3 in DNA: TGTGCCACCTCTACGGGGAGGTCCGATTCACCCCTCCACTTT.

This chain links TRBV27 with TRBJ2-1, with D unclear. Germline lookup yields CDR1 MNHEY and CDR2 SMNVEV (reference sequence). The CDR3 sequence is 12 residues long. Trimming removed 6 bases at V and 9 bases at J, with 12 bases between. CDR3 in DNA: TGTGCCAGCAGCCTCCCGGTTGGTGAGCAGTTCTTC. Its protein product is CASSLPVGEQFF.

In DNA, the CDR3 is TGTGCCAGCAGTTTCCGGGGCACTGAAGCTTTCTTT. Its protein product is CASSFRGTEAFF. The gene calls are TRBV27 and TRBJ1-1, with D unclear. The CDR3 loop spans 12 amino acids. Looked up from germline, CDR1 is MNHEY and CDR2 is SMNVEV (reference sequence). V was cut by 3 bases and J by 4 bases, with 6 bases left in between.

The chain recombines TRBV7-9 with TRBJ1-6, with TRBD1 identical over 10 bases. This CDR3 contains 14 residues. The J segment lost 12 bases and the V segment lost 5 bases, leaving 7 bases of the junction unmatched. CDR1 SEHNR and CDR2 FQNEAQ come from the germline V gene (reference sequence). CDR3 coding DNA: TGTGCCAGCAGCCACGGGACAGGGGCGATACCCCTCCACTTT. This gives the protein CASSHGTGAIPLHF.

CDR3 residues: CASSLVGGVTEAFF. The DNA for the CDR3 is TGCGCCAGCAGCTTGGTCGGAGGGGTTACTGAAGCTTTCTTT. The chain recombines TRBV5-1 with TRBJ1-1; weak D call: TRBD1 (5 bases). The germline V and J ends were trimmed by 0 bases and 5 bases, with 11 bases remaining between them. The CDR3 is made up of 14 amino acids. Germline loops: CDR1 SGHRS, CDR2 YFSETQ.

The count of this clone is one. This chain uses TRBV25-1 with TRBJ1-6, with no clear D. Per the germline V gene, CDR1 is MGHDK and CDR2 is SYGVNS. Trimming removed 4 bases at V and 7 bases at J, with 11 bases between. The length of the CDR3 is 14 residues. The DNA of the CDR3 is TGTGCCAGCAGTGCCATCAGTACGAATTCACCCCTCCACTTT. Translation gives CASSAISTNSPLHF.

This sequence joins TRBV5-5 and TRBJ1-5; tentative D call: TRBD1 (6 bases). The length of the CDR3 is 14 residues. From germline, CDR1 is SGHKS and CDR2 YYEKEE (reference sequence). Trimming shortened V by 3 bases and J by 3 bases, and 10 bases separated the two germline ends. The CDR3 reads CASSSGTSNQPQHF. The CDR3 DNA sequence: TGTGCCAGCAGCTCCGGGACATCCAATCAGCCCCAGCATTTT.

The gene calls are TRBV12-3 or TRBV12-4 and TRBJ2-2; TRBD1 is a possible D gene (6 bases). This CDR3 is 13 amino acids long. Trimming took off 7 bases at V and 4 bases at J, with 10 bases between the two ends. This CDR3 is CASTLDSTGELFF. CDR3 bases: TGTGCCAGCACCTTGGACAGCACCGGGGAGCTGTTTTTT.

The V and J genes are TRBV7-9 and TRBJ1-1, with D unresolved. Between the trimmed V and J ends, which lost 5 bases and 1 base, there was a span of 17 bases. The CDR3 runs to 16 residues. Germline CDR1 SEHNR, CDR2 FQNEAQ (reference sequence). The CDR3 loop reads CASSQSRGFENTEAFF. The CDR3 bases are TGTGCCAGCAGCCAGAGTCGAGGGTTCGAGAACACTGAAGCTTTCTTT.

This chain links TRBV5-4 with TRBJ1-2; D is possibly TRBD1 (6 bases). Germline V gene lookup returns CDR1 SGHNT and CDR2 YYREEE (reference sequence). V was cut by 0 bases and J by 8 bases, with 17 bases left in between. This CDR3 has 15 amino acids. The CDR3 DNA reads TGTGCCAGCAGCTTGGGACAGGCGTTAGCGGGGGGCTACACCTTC. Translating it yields CASSLGQALAGGYTF.

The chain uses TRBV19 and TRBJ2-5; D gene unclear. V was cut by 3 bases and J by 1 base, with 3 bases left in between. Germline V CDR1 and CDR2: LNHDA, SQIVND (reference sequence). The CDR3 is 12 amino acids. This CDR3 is CASSISQETQYF. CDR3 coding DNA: TGTGCCAGTAGTATCTCCCAAGAGACCCAGTACTTC.